The T cell receptor (beta chain) under discussion was sequenced for a study of T cell changes during pregnancy in multiple sclerosis (dated by TCRdb to between 2019 and 2020). Background on the whole study: The study examined how the T cell repertoire changed over the course of pregnancy in women with multiple sclerosis.

The CDR3 sequence holds 17 residues, the cysteine and phenylalanine included. Here the CDR3 DNA is all that survives: 51 bases in frame from base 1. Compared with germline, V lacks 5 bases and J lacks 0 bases; bases without a gene match: 12. From the germline V gene (reference sequence), CDR1 is LNHDA and CDR2 is SQIVND. As concerns this clone: The antigen it binds to is not known. No base quality information exists; no much larger clone differs at one position.

To prepare the library, the immunoSEQ multiplex PCR assay was applied. Imported from immuneACCESS, the table was reduced by TCRdb to in-frame sequences with V and J called. These copies leave out some clones; in studies compared against another copy, an unresolved V gene accounts for under half, and the cause of the remainder is not known. The sample has just under 80,000 clones on record, around 95% of them singletons. Around 0.7% of the sample comes from the top ten. The chain was built from TRBV19 and TRBJ1-1, with TRBD1 identical over 7 junction bases. This sequence was found in a female donor in good health, enrolled as a control in a pregnancy study. This specimen consisted of peripheral blood, obtained in the second trimester of pregnancy. The CDR3 is CASSLRGTASMNTEAFF. The nucleotides read TGTGCCAGTAGTTTGCGAGGGACAGCTTCCATGAACACTGAAGCTTTCTTT.